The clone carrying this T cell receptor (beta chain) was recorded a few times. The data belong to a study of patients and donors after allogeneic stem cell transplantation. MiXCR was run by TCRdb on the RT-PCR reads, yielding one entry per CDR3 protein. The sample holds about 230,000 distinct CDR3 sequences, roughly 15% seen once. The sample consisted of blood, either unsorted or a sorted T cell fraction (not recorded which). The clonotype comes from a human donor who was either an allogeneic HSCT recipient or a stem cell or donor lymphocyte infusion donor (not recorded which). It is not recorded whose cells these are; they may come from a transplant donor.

Here the CDR3 DNA reads TGTGCCAGCAGCATTCGAGCGGGAGTGGGCACAGATACGCAGTATTTT. Translation: CASSIRAGVGTDTQYF. This chain uses TRBV9 with TRBJ2-3; 8 bases are shared with TRBD2. Germline V lookup: CDR1 SGDLS, CDR2 YYNGEE. V shed 4 bases and J 1 base; nucleotides not matched to a gene: 8. The length of the CDR3 is 16 residues. Supplemented by reference TRBV9 and TRBJ2-3, the full variable domain reads DSGVTQTPKHLITATGQRVTLRCSPRSGDLSVYWYQQSLDQGLQFLIQYYNGEERAKGNILERFSAQQFPDLHSELNLSSLELGDSALYFCASSIRAGVGTDTQYFGPGTRLTVL.